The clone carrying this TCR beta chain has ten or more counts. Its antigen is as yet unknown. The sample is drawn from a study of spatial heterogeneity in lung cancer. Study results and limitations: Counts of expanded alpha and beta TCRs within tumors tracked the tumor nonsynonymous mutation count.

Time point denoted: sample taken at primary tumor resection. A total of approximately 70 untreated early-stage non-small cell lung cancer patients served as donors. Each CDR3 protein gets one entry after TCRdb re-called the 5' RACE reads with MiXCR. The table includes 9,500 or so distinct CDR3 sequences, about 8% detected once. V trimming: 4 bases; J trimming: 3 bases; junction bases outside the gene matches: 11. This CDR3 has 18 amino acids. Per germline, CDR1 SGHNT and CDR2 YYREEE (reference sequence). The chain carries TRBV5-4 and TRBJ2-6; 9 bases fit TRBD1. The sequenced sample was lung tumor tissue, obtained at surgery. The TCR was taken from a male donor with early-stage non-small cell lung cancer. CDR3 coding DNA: TGTGCCAGCAGCGGACCGGGACAGGGTGCTCGTGGGGCCAACGTCCTGACTTTC. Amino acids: CASSGPGQGARGANVLTF.